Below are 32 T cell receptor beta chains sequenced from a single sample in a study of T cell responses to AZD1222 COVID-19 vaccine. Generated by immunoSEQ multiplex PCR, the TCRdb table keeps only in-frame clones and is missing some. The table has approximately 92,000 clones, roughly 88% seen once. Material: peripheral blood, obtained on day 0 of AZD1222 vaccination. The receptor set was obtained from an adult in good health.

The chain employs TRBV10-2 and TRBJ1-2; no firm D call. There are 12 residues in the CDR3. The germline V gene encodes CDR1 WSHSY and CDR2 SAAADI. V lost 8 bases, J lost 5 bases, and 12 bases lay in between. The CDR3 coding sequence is TGCGCCAGCGGAACCCCTTTTTATGGCTACACCTTC. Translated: CASGTPFYGYTF.

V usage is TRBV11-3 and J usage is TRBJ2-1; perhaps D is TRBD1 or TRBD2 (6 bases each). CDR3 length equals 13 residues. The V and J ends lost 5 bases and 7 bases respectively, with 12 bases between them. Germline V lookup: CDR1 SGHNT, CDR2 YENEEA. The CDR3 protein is CASSRGGGNEQFF. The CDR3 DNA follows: TGTGCCAGCAGCCGCGGAGGGGGGAATGAGCAGTTCTTC.

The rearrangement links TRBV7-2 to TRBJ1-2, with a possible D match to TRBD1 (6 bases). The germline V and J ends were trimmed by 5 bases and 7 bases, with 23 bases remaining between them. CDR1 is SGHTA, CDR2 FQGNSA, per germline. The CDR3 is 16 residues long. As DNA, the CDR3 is TGTGCCAGCAGCGCCAGGACGGGGGCGCTTATTATTGGCTACACCTTC. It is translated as CASSARTGALIIGYTF.

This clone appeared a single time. The CDR3 protein is CASSEGQGGTDTQYF. The CDR3 DNA reads TGTGCCAGCAGTGAGGGACAGGGGGGAACAGATACGCAGTATTTT. This rearrangement joins TRBV6-4 to TRBJ2-3; the match to TRBD1 covers 11 bases. The CDR3 consists of 15 residues. CDR1 is MRHNA, CDR2 SNTAGT, per germline. V gave up 3 bases and J gave up 3 bases; unmatched junction bases: 2.

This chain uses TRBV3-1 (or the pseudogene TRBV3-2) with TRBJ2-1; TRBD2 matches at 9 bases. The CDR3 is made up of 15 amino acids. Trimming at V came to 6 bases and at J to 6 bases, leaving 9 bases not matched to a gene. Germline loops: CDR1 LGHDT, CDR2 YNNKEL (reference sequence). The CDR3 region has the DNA TGTGCCAGCAGGGCCGAGAGGCGGGGGGGCAATGAGCAGTTCTTC. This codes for CASRAERRGGNEQFF.

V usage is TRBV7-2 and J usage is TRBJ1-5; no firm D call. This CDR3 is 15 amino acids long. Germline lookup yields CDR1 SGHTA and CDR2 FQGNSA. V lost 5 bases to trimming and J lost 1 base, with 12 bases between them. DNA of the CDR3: TGTGCCAGCAGCCCAACTGGTCCCAGCAATCAGCCCCAGCATTTT. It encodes CASSPTGPSNQPQHF.

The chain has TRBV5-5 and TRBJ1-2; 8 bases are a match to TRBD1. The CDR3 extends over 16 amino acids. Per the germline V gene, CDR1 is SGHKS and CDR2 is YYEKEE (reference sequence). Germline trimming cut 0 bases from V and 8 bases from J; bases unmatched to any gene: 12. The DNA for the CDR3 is TGTGCCAGCAGCTTGGAGGGCAGGGGGCGCCTACACGGCTACACCTTC. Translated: CASSLEGRGRLHGYTF.

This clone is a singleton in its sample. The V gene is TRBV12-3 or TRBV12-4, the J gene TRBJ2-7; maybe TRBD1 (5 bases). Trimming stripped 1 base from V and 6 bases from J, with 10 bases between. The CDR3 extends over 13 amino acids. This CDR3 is CASSLGQGREQYF. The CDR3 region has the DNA TGTGCCAGCAGTTTAGGGCAGGGTCGCGAGCAGTACTTC.

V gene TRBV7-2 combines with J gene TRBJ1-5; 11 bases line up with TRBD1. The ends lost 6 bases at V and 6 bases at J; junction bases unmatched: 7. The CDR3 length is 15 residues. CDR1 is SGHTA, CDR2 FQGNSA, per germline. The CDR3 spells CASSPGQGAGQPQHF. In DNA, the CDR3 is TGTGCCAGCAGTCCTGGACAGGGGGCGGGTCAGCCCCAGCATTTT.

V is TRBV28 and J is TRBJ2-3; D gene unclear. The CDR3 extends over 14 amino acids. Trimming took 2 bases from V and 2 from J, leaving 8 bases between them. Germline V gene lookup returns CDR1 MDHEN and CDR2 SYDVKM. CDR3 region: CASSLGRNTDTQYF. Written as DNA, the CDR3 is TGTGCCAGCAGTTTAGGTAGAAACACAGATACGCAGTATTTT.

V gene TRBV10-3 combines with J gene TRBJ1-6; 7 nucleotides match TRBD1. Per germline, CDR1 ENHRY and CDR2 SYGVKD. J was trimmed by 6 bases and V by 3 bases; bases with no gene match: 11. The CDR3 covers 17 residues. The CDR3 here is CAISDPTGFAFNSPLHF. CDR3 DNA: TGTGCCATCAGTGACCCGACAGGGTTCGCATTTAATTCACCCCTCCACTTT.

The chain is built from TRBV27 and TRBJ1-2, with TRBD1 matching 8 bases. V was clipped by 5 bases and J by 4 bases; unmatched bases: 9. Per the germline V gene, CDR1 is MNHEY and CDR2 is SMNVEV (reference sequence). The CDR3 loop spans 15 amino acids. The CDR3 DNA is TGTGCCAGCAGTCTGACAGGGGTTATCGGCTATGGCTACACCTTC. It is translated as CASSLTGVIGYGYTF.

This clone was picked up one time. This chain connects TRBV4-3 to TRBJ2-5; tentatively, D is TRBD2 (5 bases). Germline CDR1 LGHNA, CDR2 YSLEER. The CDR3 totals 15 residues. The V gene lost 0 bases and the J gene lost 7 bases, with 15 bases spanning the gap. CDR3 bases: TGCGCCAGCAGCCAAGAAGAGAGTGTTGGAGGGACCCAGTACTTC. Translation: CASSQEESVGGTQYF.

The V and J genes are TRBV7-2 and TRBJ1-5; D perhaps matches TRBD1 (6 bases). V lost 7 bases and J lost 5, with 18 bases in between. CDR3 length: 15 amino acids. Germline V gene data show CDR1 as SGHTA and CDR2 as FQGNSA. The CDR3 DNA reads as TGTGCCAGCAACCGGGGGGCAGGTTTGGATCAGCCCCAGCATTTT. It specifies CASNRGAGLDQPQHF.

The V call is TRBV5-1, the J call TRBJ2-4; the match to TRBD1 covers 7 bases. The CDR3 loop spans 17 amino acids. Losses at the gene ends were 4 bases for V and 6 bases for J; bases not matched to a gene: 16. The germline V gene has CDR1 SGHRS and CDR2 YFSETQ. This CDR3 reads CASSPNRDSGVGNIQYF. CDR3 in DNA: TGCGCCAGCAGCCCAAACCGGGACAGTGGAGTGGGAAACATTCAGTACTTC.

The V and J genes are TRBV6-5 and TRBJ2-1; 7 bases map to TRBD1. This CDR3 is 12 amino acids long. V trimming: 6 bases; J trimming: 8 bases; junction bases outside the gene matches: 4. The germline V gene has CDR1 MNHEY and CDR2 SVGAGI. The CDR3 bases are TGTGCCAGCAGAACAGGGGCCGATGAGCAGTTCTTC. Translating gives CASRTGADEQFF.

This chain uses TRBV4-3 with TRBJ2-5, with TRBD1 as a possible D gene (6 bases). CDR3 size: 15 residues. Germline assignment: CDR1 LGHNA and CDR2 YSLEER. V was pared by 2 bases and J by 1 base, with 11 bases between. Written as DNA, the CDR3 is TGCGCCAGCAGCCAACAGGGGCAGAGCCAAGAGACCCAGTACTTC. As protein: CASSQQGQSQETQYF.

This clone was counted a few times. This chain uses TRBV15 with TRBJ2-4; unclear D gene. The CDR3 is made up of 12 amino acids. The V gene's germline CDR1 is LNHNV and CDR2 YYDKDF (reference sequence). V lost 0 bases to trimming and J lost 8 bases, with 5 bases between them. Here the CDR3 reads CATSRDLDIQYF. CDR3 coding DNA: TGTGCCACCAGCAGAGATCTTGACATTCAGTACTTC.

The CDR3 nucleotides read TGTGCCAGTAGTATAGCAGGACTCCACTCTGGGGCCAACGTCCTGACTTTC. This gives the protein CASSIAGLHSGANVLTF. The chain carries TRBV19 and TRBJ2-6; perhaps TRBD2 as D (5 bases). Deletions cut 1 base from V and 0 bases from J, with 10 bases between. The length of the CDR3 is 17 residues. Germline V CDR1 and CDR2: LNHDA, SQIVND (reference sequence).

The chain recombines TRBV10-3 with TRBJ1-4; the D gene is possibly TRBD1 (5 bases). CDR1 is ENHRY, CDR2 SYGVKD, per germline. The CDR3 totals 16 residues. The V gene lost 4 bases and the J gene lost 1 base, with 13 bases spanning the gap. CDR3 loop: CAISAGTAVTNEKLFF. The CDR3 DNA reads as TGTGCCATCAGTGCGGGGACGGCAGTAACTAATGAAAAACTGTTTTTT.

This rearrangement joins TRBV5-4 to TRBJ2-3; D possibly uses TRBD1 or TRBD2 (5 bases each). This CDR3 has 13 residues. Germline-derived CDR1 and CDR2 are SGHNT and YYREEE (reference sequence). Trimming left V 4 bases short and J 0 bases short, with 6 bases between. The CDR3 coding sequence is TGTGCCAGCAGCCGGGACAGCACAGATACGCAGTATTTT. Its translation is CASSRDSTDTQYF.

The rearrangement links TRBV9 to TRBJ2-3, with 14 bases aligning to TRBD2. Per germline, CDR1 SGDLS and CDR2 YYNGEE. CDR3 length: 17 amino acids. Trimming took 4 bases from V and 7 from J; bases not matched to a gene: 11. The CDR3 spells CASSPNLGLAGVNTQYF. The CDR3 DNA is TGTGCCAGCAGCCCGAACCTGGGACTAGCGGGGGTGAATACGCAGTATTTT.

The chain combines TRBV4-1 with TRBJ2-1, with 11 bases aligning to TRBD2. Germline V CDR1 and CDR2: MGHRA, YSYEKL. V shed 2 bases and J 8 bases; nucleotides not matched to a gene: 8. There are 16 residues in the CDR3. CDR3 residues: CASSQFIAGGPYEQFF. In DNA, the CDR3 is TGCGCCAGCAGCCAATTTATAGCGGGGGGGCCCTATGAGCAGTTCTTC.

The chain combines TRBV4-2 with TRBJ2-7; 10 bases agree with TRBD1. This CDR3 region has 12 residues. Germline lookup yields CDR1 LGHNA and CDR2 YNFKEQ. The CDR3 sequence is CPPGQGSHEQYF. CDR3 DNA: TGTCCCCCGGGACAGGGGTCCCACGAGCAGTACTTC.

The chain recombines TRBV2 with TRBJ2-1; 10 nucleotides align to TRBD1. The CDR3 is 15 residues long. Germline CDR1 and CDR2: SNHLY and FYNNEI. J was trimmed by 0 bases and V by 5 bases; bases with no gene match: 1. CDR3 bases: TGTGCCAGCAGTAGGACAGGGGGCTCCTACAATGAGCAGTTCTTC. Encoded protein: CASSRTGGSYNEQFF.

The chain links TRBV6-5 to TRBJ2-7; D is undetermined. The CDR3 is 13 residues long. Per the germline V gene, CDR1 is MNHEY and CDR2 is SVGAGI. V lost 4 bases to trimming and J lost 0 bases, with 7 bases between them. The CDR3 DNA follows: TGTGCCAGCAGTTCCATTAGCTCCTACGAGCAGTACTTC. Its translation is CASSSISSYEQYF.

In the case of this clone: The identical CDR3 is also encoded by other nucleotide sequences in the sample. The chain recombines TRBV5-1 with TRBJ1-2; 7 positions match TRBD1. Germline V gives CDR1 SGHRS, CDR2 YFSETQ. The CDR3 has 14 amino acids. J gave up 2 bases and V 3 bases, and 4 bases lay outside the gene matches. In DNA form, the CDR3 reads TGCGCCAGCAGCTCTAAACAGGGGAACTATGGCTACACCTTC. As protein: CASSSKQGNYGYTF.

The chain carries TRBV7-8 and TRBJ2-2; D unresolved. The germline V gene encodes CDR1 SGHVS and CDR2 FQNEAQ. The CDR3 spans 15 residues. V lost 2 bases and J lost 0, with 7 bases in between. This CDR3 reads CASSLRVANTGELFF. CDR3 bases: TGTGCCAGCAGCTTAAGGGTCGCGAACACCGGGGAGCTGTTTTTT.

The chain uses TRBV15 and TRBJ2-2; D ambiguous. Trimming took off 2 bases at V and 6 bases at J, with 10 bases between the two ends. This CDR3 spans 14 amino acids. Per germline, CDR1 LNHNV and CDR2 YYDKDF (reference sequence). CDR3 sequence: CATSRRAVPGELFF. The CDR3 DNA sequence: TGTGCCACCAGCAGAAGGGCAGTTCCCGGGGAGCTGTTTTTT.

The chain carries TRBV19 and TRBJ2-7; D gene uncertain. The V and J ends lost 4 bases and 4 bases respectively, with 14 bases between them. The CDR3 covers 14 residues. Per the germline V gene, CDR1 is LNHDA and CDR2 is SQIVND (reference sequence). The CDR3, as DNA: TGTGCCAGTAGTAACCAATTAGGTGGGTACGAGCAGTACTTC. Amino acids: CASSNQLGGYEQYF.

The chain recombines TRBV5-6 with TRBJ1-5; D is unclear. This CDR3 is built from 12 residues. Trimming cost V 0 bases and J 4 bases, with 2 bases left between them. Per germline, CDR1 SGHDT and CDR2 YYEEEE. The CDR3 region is CASSLVNQPQHF. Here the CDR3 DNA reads TGTGCCAGCAGCTTGGTGAATCAGCCCCAGCATTTT. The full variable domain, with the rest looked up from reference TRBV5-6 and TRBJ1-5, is DAGVTQSPTHLIKTRGQQVTLRCSPKSGHDTVSWYQQALGQGPQFIFQYYEEEERQRGNFPDRFSGHQFPNYSSELNVNALLLGDSALYLCASSLVNQPQHFGDGTRLSIL.

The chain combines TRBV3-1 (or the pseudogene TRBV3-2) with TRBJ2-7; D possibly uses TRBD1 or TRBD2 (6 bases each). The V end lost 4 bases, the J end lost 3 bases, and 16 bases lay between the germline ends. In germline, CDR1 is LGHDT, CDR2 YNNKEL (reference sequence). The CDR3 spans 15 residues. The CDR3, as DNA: TGTGCCAGCAGCCGCGGAGGGGGAACTTTCTACGAGCAGTACTTC. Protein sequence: CASSRGGGTFYEQYF.